These T cell receptor beta chains were read from a single sample in a study of T cell repertoires in cytomegalovirus infection. TCRdb itself ran the reads through MiXCR, one entry per CDR3 protein. The table records approximately 500,000 distinct CDR3 sequences, 15% to 20% of them present only once. The sequencing input was CD8+ T cells from PBMCs. The receptors stem from a human donor in good health (CMV status not recorded). Some clones in this sample may be carry-over from other donors' samples. The CDR3 runs from the conserved cysteine through the conserved F or W. D genes are given only for firm matches. The size field is filled for only some rows; it gives once, few, many or a size class.

abundance	d_gene	v_gene	j_gene	CDR3nt	CDR3aa
NA	NA	TRBV20-1	TRBJ2-1	TGCAGTGCTAGATCCCTGGGGGAGGACCCCTACAATGAGCAGTTCTTC	CSARSLGEDPYNEQFF
many	NA	TRBV7-9	TRBJ1-1	TGTGCCAGCAGCTTAGTGGCTGGCAGGTCATCGAACACTGAAGCTTTCTTT	CASSLVAGRSSNTEAFF
NA	TRBD2	TRBV6-1	TRBJ2-3	TGTGCCAGCAGCCTCCTTATTACTAGCGGGGGGGCTGGAGAGGCAGATACGCAGTATTTT	CASSLLITSGGAGEADTQYF
many	NA	TRBV11-2	TRBJ1-6	TGTGCCAGCAGCGCAAGTGGTTCACCCCTCCACTTT	CASSASGSPLHF
once	NA	TRBV30	TRBJ1-1	TGTGCCTGGAGTCCGCACGAGCTCAGGGTAAAGGACACTGAAGCTTTCTTT	CAWSPHELRVKDTEAFF
NA	NA	TRBV5-4	TRBJ1-1	TGTGCCAGCAGCTTGGAGGGTCAGGGTGGGGGAAACACTGAAGCTTTCTTT	CASSLEGQGGGNTEAFF
few	NA	TRBV19	TRBJ1-3	TGTGCCAGTAGTTGGGACGGTGGAAACACCATATATTTT	CASSWDGGNTIYF
NA	NA	TRBV28	TRBJ2-6	TGTGCCAGCAGTCGGCCCACCTCTGGGACCAACGTCCTGACTTTC	CASSRPTSGTNVLTF
few	NA	TRBV5-5	TRBJ1-1	TGTGCCAGCAGCCCGGGACTGCAGAACACTGAAGCTTTCTTT	CASSPGLQNTEAFF
NA	NA	TRBV10-1	TRBJ1-1	TGCGCCAGCAGTGAGTTGAGGGGGGCGGAAGCTTTCTTT	CASSELRGAEAFF
many	TRBD1	TRBV12-5	TRBJ2-1	TGTGCTAGTGGTTTGTACAGGGGACCCTACAATGAGCAGTTCTTC	CASGLYRGPYNEQFF
few	TRBD2	TRBV12-3/TRBV12-4	TRBJ2-3	TGTGCCAGCAGTCGTAGCGGGGGGGCTTATTCGACAGATACGCAGTATTTT	CASSRSGGAYSTDTQYF
many	TRBD1	TRBV7-2	TRBJ2-1	TGTGCCAGCAGCTTTTATGAGGGGGCAGATGAGCAGTTCTTC	CASSFYEGADEQFF
few	TRBD2	TRBV2	TRBJ2-7	TGTGCCAGCAGGGTACCCAGGGAGGGGTTAGGCTACGAGCAGTACTTC	CASRVPREGLGYEQYF
few	NA	TRBV20-1	TRBJ2-3	TGCAGTGCTCGCGGGGCATTAGATACGCAGTATTTT	CSARGALDTQYF
NA	TRBD1	TRBV9	TRBJ2-1	TGTGCCAGCAGCGGACAGGGGGAAAGGTGGTCAAATGAGCAGTTCTTC	CASSGQGERWSNEQFF
NA	NA	TRBV20-1	TRBJ2-4	TGCAGTGCTCCGGGCCAACAGAAAAACATTCAGTACTTC	CSAPGQQKNIQYF
NA	NA	TRBV7-9	TRBJ2-7	TGTGCCAGCAGCCCACCCCCCGAGGGAGCCAACGAGCAGTACTTC	CASSPPPEGANEQYF
NA	TRBD2	TRBV3-1	TRBJ2-5	TGTGACAGCAGCCAAGGGCTAGCGGGGGGGCCTTTTGAATCAGAGACCCAGTACTTC	CDSSQGLAGGPFESETQYF
few	TRBD2	TRBV6-5	TRBJ2-5	TGTGCCAGCAGCCCACTAGCGGGGTGGGAGACCCAGTACTTC	CASSPLAGWETQYF
NA	NA	TRBV27	TRBJ1-5	TGTGCCAGCAGTGAGGCGGACAATCAGCCCCAGCATTTT	CASSEADNQPQHF
NA	NA	TRBV11-2	TRBJ2-3	TGTGCCAGCAGCTTTATGACTAGTACAGATACGCAGTATTTT	CASSFMTSTDTQYF
NA	NA	TRBV7-6	TRBJ1-2	TGTGCCAGCAGCTTACAAGGTTTGGCGTATGGCTACACCTTC	CASSLQGLAYGYTF
many	TRBD2	TRBV12-3/TRBV12-4	TRBJ2-1	TGTGCCAGCAGTTTAGCTCTTTTACTAGCGGGGGGGAGGAATGAGCAGTTCTTC	CASSLALLLAGGRNEQFF
many	TRBD2	TRBV7-8	TRBJ2-3	TGTGCCAGCAGCTTACTACTAGCGGGAGAGGGCACAGATACGCAGTATTTT	CASSLLLAGEGTDTQYF
NA	NA	TRBV5-1	TRBJ2-1	TGCGCCAGCAGCTTGGCCCTGGGGGGGCAGTACAATGAGCAGTTCTTC	CASSLALGGQYNEQFF
NA	NA	TRBV6-5	TRBJ2-1	TGTGCCAGCAGTTACAGTGAGGGGATCAATGAGCAGTTCTTC	CASSYSEGINEQFF
NA	TRBD1	TRBV24-1	TRBJ2-3	TGTGCCACCAGTGATCCCCGACAGGGAACAGATACGCAGTATTTT	CATSDPRQGTDTQYF
many	NA	TRBV7-3	TRBJ1-6	TGTGCCAGCAGCTCCGGACAGTATAATTCACCCCTCCACTTT	CASSSGQYNSPLHF
few	NA	TRBV6-5	TRBJ1-2	TGTGCCAGCAGTTACCGTTCCCCCCTCTATGGCTACACCTTC	CASSYRSPLYGYTF
many	NA	TRBV6-2/TRBV6-3	TRBJ2-1	TGTGCCAGCAGTTATTCCAACGGAGATCGGAGTTCCTACAATGAGCAGTTCTTC	CASSYSNGDRSSYNEQFF
many	NA	TRBV19	TRBJ2-5	TGTGCCAGTAGTACCGCCGGGGCGCGGGAGACCCAGTACTTC	CASSTAGARETQYF
few	NA	TRBV11-2	TRBJ2-2	TGTGCCAGCAGCTTACCGGACAATAGTCTTACCGGGGAGCTGTTTTTT	CASSLPDNSLTGELFF
many	NA	TRBV7-9	TRBJ1-2	TGTGCCAGCAGCCTAACGGTGGACGTGGTTAACTATGGCTACACCTTC	CASSLTVDVVNYGYTF
NA	TRBD2	TRBV5-4	TRBJ2-1	TGTGCCAGCAGCTTTAAGCGGGAGTTTTCCAATGAGCAGTTCTTC	CASSFKREFSNEQFF
many	NA	TRBV4-1	TRBJ1-6	TGCGCCAGCAGCCTACTCCAGGGGAACTCACCCCTCCACTTT	CASSLLQGNSPLHF
many	NA	TRBV28	TRBJ2-3	TGTGCCAGCCAGCGGGGCACAGATACGCAGTATTTT	CASQRGTDTQYF
many	NA	TRBV4-1	TRBJ2-1	TGCGCCAGCAGCCAAGGGTCAGGGGGGTGGGATGAGCAGTTCTTC	CASSQGSGGWDEQFF
few	NA	TRBV5-4	TRBJ1-1	TGTGCCAGCAGCTTGGGACAGATAGACTTCTTT	CASSLGQIDFF
NA	NA	TRBV7-3	TRBJ1-1	TGTGCCAGCAGCTTACTTGGGGGGACTTTGAACACTGAAGCTTTCTTT	CASSLLGGTLNTEAFF
NA	TRBD2	TRBV2	TRBJ2-3	TGTGCCAGCAGTGCATTAGCGGGGGGCGAGGATAATACGCAGTATTTT	CASSALAGGEDNTQYF
NA	NA	TRBV4-1	TRBJ1-1	TGCGCCAGCAGCCCCTGGGGGGGTGAGACTGAAGCTTTCTTT	CASSPWGGETEAFF
many	NA	TRBV11-2	TRBJ2-1	TGTGCCAGCAGCTTAGATCTTATGGAACTAGTCTCTGATGAGCAGTTCTTC	CASSLDLMELVSDEQFF
many	NA	TRBV11-3	TRBJ2-1	TGTGCCAGCAGCCCCGGTAGAAGGACTGAGCAGTTCTTC	CASSPGRRTEQFF
NA	NA	TRBV7-6	TRBJ2-2	TGTGCCAGCAGTCCTACAGGGGGGGACACCGGGGAGCTGTTTTTT	CASSPTGGDTGELFF
few	NA	TRBV6-5	TRBJ1-1	TGTGCCAGCAGTTACTCGGACAGAAACACTGAAGCTTTCTTT	CASSYSDRNTEAFF
many	NA	TRBV7-8	TRBJ1-1	TGTGCCAGCAGCTTAGCGGTGGGGGGCGCGGACACTGAAGCTTTCTTT	CASSLAVGGADTEAFF
few	NA	TRBV7-9	TRBJ1-1	TGTGCCAGCAGCGATAGGACGCCTCGAGCTTTCTTT	CASSDRTPRAFF
NA	TRBD2	TRBV29-1	TRBJ2-5	TGCAGCGTTGACGGCCTAGCGGGAGAGGGAGAGACCCAGTACTTC	CSVDGLAGEGETQYF
many	TRBD1	TRBV19	TRBJ1-2	TGTGCCAGTAGTGTACAGGGGAACTATGGCTACACCTTC	CASSVQGNYGYTF
NA	TRBD1	TRBV2	TRBJ1-1	TGTGCCAGCAGCGTCGACAGGGCTAAGGTCACTGAAGCTTTCTTT	CASSVDRAKVTEAFF
few	TRBD1	TRBV7-9	TRBJ1-5	TGTGCCAGCAGCGGGACAGATGGTAGCAATCAGCCCCAGCATTTT	CASSGTDGSNQPQHF
many	NA	TRBV7-2	TRBJ2-2	TGTGCCAGTTGGGGGCCCACCGGGGAGCTGTTTTTT	CASWGPTGELFF
NA	TRBD1	TRBV3-1	TRBJ2-7	TGTGCCAGCAGCCAACGGACAGGGGAAGTGGGCGAGCAGTACTTC	CASSQRTGEVGEQYF
many	TRBD1	TRBV7-9	TRBJ1-5	TGTGCCAGCAGCCGGGACAGGGGGCAGGCGCGCAATCAGCCCCAGCATTTT	CASSRDRGQARNQPQHF
many	NA	TRBV7-2	TRBJ2-1	TGTGCCAGCAGCCTTACCCGGGGTGAGCAGTTCTTC	CASSLTRGEQFF
many	NA	TRBV7-9	TRBJ2-5	TGTGCCAGCAGCTTAGGACAGACGTACCCAGAGACCCAGTACTTC	CASSLGQTYPETQYF
many	TRBD1	TRBV6-5	TRBJ2-7	TGTGCCAGCAGTTACTATACAGGGGCGGGCTACGAGCAGTACTTC	CASSYYTGAGYEQYF
few	NA	TRBV7-8	TRBJ1-5	TGTGCCAGCAGCCTTTTATCGGGTCTGGACTGTCAGCCCCAGCATTTT	CASSLLSGLDCQPQHF